What follows is one T cell receptor (beta chain) and its context. The source of the sample is a study of blood T cell repertoires in COVID-19. Turning to the study itself: Material from acute and convalescent COVID-19 was sourced from the United States, Italy and Spain. The cDNA or gDNA used as material had been derived from T cells, B-cell-depleted T cells, or PBMCs.

Participants' own reports of clinical history determined their cohort assignment. The germline V gene encodes CDR1 SGHTS and CDR2 YDEGEE. Unmatched junction bases numbered 7, after V lost 7 bases and J lost 5 bases. The CDR3 length is 14 residues. Per the study methods: Cell counts per sample came from amplifying reference gene primers. The data were produced by immunoSEQ multiplex PCR, yet TCRdb's version contains in-frame clones alone and is incomplete. The V and J calls and the clone size are those of that table, but D and trimming were determined from the DNA. The table has over 200,000 clones, about nine tenths seen once; the top ten hold 2% to 2.5%.

Input material: PBMCs or T cells enriched from blood (not recorded which). The chain joins TRBV5-8 to TRBJ1-5; 9 nucleotides match TRBD1. The TCR originated in a middle-aged woman with acute COVID-19. The CDR3 protein is CASAGGQGYQPQHF. CDR3 bases: TGTGCCAGCGCTGGGGGACAGGGTTATCAGCCCCAGCATTTT. The full variable domain, its missing parts supplied by reference TRBV5-8 and TRBJ1-5, is EAGVTQSPTHLIKTRGQQATLRCSPISGHTSVYWYQQALGLGLQFLLWYDEGEERNRGNFPPRFSGRQFPNYSSELNVNALELEDSALYLCASAGGQGYQPQHFGDGTRLSIL.